These 31 T cell receptor beta chains share one sample of origin, sequenced in a study of technical replicates of blood from a few donors. The method was immunoSEQ multiplex PCR; TCRdb's version includes in-frame clones alone and lacks a portion of them. The data show roughly 80,000 clones, roughly nine tenths seen once. What was sequenced was T cells isolated from PBMCs. These receptors came from a human donor in good health.

The chain uses TRBV9 and TRBJ2-1; 9 bases are shared with TRBD2. The CDR3 runs 18 residues. V lost 0 bases to trimming and J lost 1 base; unmatched junction nucleotides: 8. Germline-derived CDR1 and CDR2 are SGDLS and YYNGEE. The CDR3 DNA reads as TGTGCCAGCAGCGTAGGGGGAGGAGCGGGAGGTTCCTACAATGAGCAGTTCTTC. It specifies CASSVGGGAGGSYNEQFF.

The rearrangement joins TRBV14 to TRBJ1-2; TRBD1 aligns across 10 bases. V lost 4 bases and J lost 6; bases outside the gene matches: 5. Germline values: CDR1 SGHDN, CDR2 FVKESK. This CDR3 comprises 14 residues. The CDR3 sequence is CASSLRTGGDGYTF. As DNA, the CDR3 is TGTGCCAGCAGCCTTCGGACAGGGGGGGATGGCTACACCTTC.

The J gene is TRBJ2-1, the V gene TRBV5-1, with a tentative D call TRBD2 (6 bases). There are 12 residues in the CDR3. V lost 2 bases to trimming and J lost 9 bases, with 9 bases between them. Germline V gene sequence: CDR1 SGHRS, CDR2 YFSETQ. This CDR3 is CASSFGGTEQFF. The CDR3 DNA follows: TGCGCCAGCAGCTTCGGGGGAACTGAGCAGTTCTTC. The full variable domain, its missing parts supplied by reference TRBV5-1 and TRBJ2-1, is KAGVTQTPRYLIKTRGQQVTLSCSPISGHRSVSWYQQTPGQGLQFLFEYFSETQRNKGNFPGRFSGRQFSNSRSEMNVSTLELGDSALYLCASSFGGTEQFFGPGTRLTVL.

The CDR3 nucleotides are TGTGCCAGCAGTTTTTGGGGGGCTGAAGCTTTCTTT. This codes for CASSFWGAEAFF. The chain uses TRBV28 and TRBJ1-1, with D possibly being TRBD1 (5 bases). The CDR3 consists of 12 residues. V shed 3 bases and J shed 6 bases, with 8 bases lying between them. Germline V lookup: CDR1 MDHEN, CDR2 SYDVKM. Together with reference TRBV28 and TRBJ1-1, the CDR3 gives the full variable domain: DVKVTQSSRYLVKRTGEKVFLECVQDMDHENMFWYRQDPGLGLRLIYFSYDVKMKEKGDIPEGYSVSREKKERFSLILESASTNQTSMYLCASSFWGAEAFFGQGTRLTVV.

The chain recombines TRBV9 with TRBJ2-5; no firm D call. Germline V gene lookup returns CDR1 SGDLS and CDR2 YYNGEE. There are 13 residues in the CDR3. The germline V and J ends were trimmed by 3 bases and 2 bases, with 8 bases remaining between them. This CDR3 reads CASSAFAQETQYF. CDR3 DNA: TGTGCCAGCAGCGCCTTTGCGCAAGAGACCCAGTACTTC.

The chain couples TRBV27 to TRBJ1-5, with D perhaps matching TRBD1 (5 bases). Germline CDR1 is MNHEY and CDR2 is SMNVEV (reference sequence). This CDR3 has 14 residues. With 2 bases removed from V and 7 bases from J, the gap between germline ends came to 12 bases. The CDR3 region is CASSLRREGQPQHF. DNA for the CDR3: TGTGCCAGCAGTTTACGCAGGGAGGGACAGCCCCAGCATTTT.

V is TRBV4-1 and J is TRBJ2-7; tentatively, D is TRBD2 (6 bases). Germline CDR1 and CDR2: MGHRA and YSYEKL. Trimming took off 0 bases at V and 0 bases at J, with 15 bases between the two ends. The CDR3 contains 17 residues. The CDR3 is CASSQDPWGDSSYEQYF. CDR3 sequence (DNA): TGCGCCAGCAGCCAAGATCCCTGGGGGGACTCCTCCTACGAGCAGTACTTC.

This chain uses TRBV28 with TRBJ1-2; 10 nucleotides align to TRBD1. Germline trimming cut 8 bases from V and 4 bases from J; bases unmatched to any gene: 7. The length of the CDR3 is 14 residues. Germline V CDR1 and CDR2: MDHEN, SYDVKM. The CDR3 DNA is TGTGCCAGCTCACCGACAGGGGGCCTCTATGGCTACACCTTC. It encodes CASSPTGGLYGYTF.

The rearrangement uses TRBV14 and TRBJ2-3; weak D call: TRBD2 (6 bases). Germline V lookup: CDR1 SGHDN, CDR2 FVKESK. CDR3 size: 15 residues. The V end lost 1 base, the J end lost 0 bases, and 8 bases lay between the germline ends. The CDR3 reads CASSQAGASTDTQYF. CDR3 DNA: TGTGCCAGCAGCCAAGCGGGAGCCAGCACAGATACGCAGTATTTT. Supplemented by reference TRBV14 and TRBJ2-3, the full variable domain reads EAGVTQFPSHSVIEKGQTVTLRCDPISGHDNLYWYRRVMGKEIKFLLHFVKESKQDESGMPNNRFLAERTGGTYSTLKVQPAELEDSGVYFCASSQAGASTDTQYFGPGTRLTVL.

The chain links TRBV13 to TRBJ2-1; TRBD2 is a possible D gene (5 bases). This CDR3 comprises 14 residues. Germline V gene lookup returns CDR1 PRHDT and CDR2 FYEKMQ (reference sequence). Trimming removed 5 bases at V and 1 base at J, with 9 bases between. In DNA, the CDR3 is TGTGCCAGCAGCAGCGGACGGTCCTACAATGAGCAGTTCTTC. Translated, it gives CASSSGRSYNEQFF.

This chain uses TRBV18 with TRBJ2-7, with 7 bases lining up with TRBD1. Trimming at V came to 2 bases and at J to 0 bases, leaving 10 bases not matched to a gene. The germline gives CDR1 KGHSH, CDR2 LQKENI. This CDR3 has 17 residues. CDR3 DNA sequence: TGTGCCAGCTCACCATCCATGACAGGGTCAGCCTCCTACGAGCAGTACTTC. It translates to CASSPSMTGSASYEQYF.

The chain combines TRBV6-5 with TRBJ1-2, with D uncertain. V was clipped by 0 bases and J by 4 bases, with 12 bases between them. The CDR3 consists of 15 residues. Germline values: CDR1 MNHEY, CDR2 SVGAGI. CDR3 region: CASSYSRGGSYGYTF. In DNA form, the CDR3 reads TGTGCCAGCAGTTACTCGCGGGGAGGGAGCTATGGCTACACCTTC.

The chain is built from TRBV28 and TRBJ2-3; the match to TRBD1 covers 8 bases. The germline V gene encodes CDR1 MDHEN and CDR2 SYDVKM. The CDR3 has 15 amino acids. V trimming: 5 bases; J trimming: 3 bases; junction bases outside the gene matches: 7. The CDR3 DNA is TGTGCCAGCAGTCGACTTGGACAGGGAACAGATACGCAGTATTTT. It specifies CASSRLGQGTDTQYF.

The rearrangement links TRBV11-2 to TRBJ1-1; D is undetermined. CDR1 and CDR2 (germline): SGHAT, FQNNGV. CDR3 length equals 13 residues. Trimming took 8 bases from V and 8 from J, leaving 18 bases between them. As DNA, the CDR3 is TGTGCCAGCCCTCGGTTTGTACGGGAGGAAGCTTTCTTT. It encodes CASPRFVREEAFF.

J is TRBJ2-6 and V is TRBV5-1; no definite D call. CDR1 is SGHRS, CDR2 YFSETQ, per germline. Trimming left V 5 bases short and J 11 bases short, with 17 bases between. The CDR3 is 14 amino acids. CDR3 region: CASSSSGGLDVLTF. The CDR3 DNA reads as TGCGCCAGCAGTTCTTCAGGTGGCCTTGACGTCCTGACTTTC.

This clone was detected once. J is TRBJ2-3 and V is TRBV6-1, with 7 bases that match TRBD1. This CDR3 is built from 16 residues. V shed 4 bases and J 2 bases; nucleotides not matched to a gene: 9. Looked up from germline, CDR1 is MNHNS and CDR2 is SASEGT. The CDR3 coding sequence is TGTGCCAGCAGTGGAACAGGGGTTTTATTCACAGATACGCAGTATTTT. It codes for CASSGTGVLFTDTQYF.

This sequence joins TRBV19 and TRBJ1-5, with 9 bases matching TRBD1. Germline V CDR1 and CDR2: LNHDA, SQIVND (reference sequence). Germline trimming cut 6 bases from V and 6 bases from J; bases unmatched to any gene: 15. CDR3 length: 17 amino acids. The CDR3 sequence is CASSDPRSTGGGQPQHF. Written as DNA, the CDR3 is TGTGCCAGTAGCGACCCCCGCTCAACAGGGGGCGGTCAGCCCCAGCATTTT.

This chain connects TRBV29-1 to TRBJ1-1; TRBD1 is a possible D gene (6 bases). Germline CDR1 and CDR2: SQVTM and ANQGSEA. CDR3 size: 16 residues. V gave up 6 bases and J gave up 1 base, with 21 bases separating them. CDR3 in DNA: TGCAGCGTGCCGTGGGGGCAAGTTGTCTCGAACACTGAAGCTTTCTTT. Its protein product is CSVPWGQVVSNTEAFF.

The chain joins TRBV5-1 to TRBJ2-7; TRBD2 agrees at 11 bases. The junction had 20 bases not matched to a gene; V was cut back by 4 bases and J by 2 bases. The CDR3 consists of 20 residues. The V gene's germline CDR1 is SGHRS and CDR2 YFSETQ. The CDR3 is CASSPKERLAGPESAYEQYF. The CDR3 DNA follows: TGCGCCAGCAGCCCAAAGGAGAGACTAGCGGGACCTGAAAGCGCCTACGAGCAGTACTTC.

This clone has a single count. This rearrangement joins TRBV18 to TRBJ1-1; TRBD1 is a possible D gene (5 bases). CDR3 length: 13 residues. The V gene's germline CDR1 is KGHSH and CDR2 LQKENI. V was cut by 8 bases and J by 1 base, with 11 bases left in between. This chain's CDR3 is CASPTDRNTEAFF. The CDR3 DNA follows: TGTGCCAGCCCGACCGACAGGAACACTGAAGCTTTCTTT.

The J gene is TRBJ1-4, the V gene TRBV27, with D unresolved. The CDR3 sequence is 14 residues long. V was clipped by 8 bases and J by 3 bases, with 13 bases between them. Germline V gene sequence: CDR1 MNHEY, CDR2 SMNVEV (reference sequence). The CDR3 DNA is TGTGCCAGCTCGTCCCGCGGGGCTAATGAAAAACTGTTTTTT. Residues: CASSSRGANEKLFF.

The CDR3 spells CASKDRLNQPQHF. For the CDR3, the DNA is TGTGCCAGTAAAGACAGGTTGAATCAGCCCCAGCATTTT. The gene calls are TRBV19 and TRBJ1-5, with a possible D match to TRBD1 (6 bases). The CDR3 runs 13 residues. The V gene lost 7 bases and the J gene lost 4 bases, with 11 bases spanning the gap. Germline loops: CDR1 LNHDA, CDR2 SQIVND (reference sequence).

This chain uses TRBV4-1 with TRBJ2-7, with D maybe TRBD2 (5 bases). CDR3 length equals 16 residues. V was cut by 2 bases and J by 0 bases, with 14 bases left in between. Germline V gives CDR1 MGHRA, CDR2 YSYEKL. CDR3 in DNA: TGCGCCAGCAGCCAACTGTCCGGGAAAAGCTCCTACGAGCAGTACTTC. This encodes CASSQLSGKSSYEQYF.

The CDR3 sequence is CASSLPDREQFF. CDR3 DNA: TGTGCCAGCAGTTTACCGGACAGGGAGCAGTTCTTC. J is TRBJ2-1 and V is TRBV27; 7 bases are shared with TRBD1. CDR1 is MNHEY, CDR2 SMNVEV, per germline (reference sequence). This CDR3 comprises 12 residues. V was pared by 2 bases and J by 10 bases, with 2 bases of the junction left unmatched.

The chain uses TRBV12-5 and TRBJ2-5; TRBD1 matches at 7 bases. Germline V CDR1 and CDR2: LGHNT, FRNRAP. The CDR3 runs 18 residues. The junction had 16 bases not matched to a gene; V was cut back by 0 bases and J by 6 bases. CDR3 amino acids: CASGLVREGDRVVKTQYF. The CDR3 nucleotides read TGTGCTAGTGGTTTGGTACGTGAAGGAGACAGGGTTGTCAAGACCCAGTACTTC.

The chain carries TRBV28 and TRBJ1-2, with TRBD1 identical over 7 bases. The junction had 6 bases not matched to a gene; V was cut back by 7 bases and J by 4 bases. The CDR3 totals 13 residues. Germline lookup yields CDR1 MDHEN and CDR2 SYDVKM. The CDR3: CASMIQGVYGYTF. CDR3 DNA sequence: TGTGCCAGCATGATCCAGGGGGTCTATGGCTACACCTTC.

The chain employs TRBV11-1 and TRBJ2-7; D uncertain. The V and J ends lost 2 bases and 8 bases respectively, with 16 bases between them. The CDR3 runs to 14 residues. From germline, CDR1 is SGHAT and CDR2 FQDESV (reference sequence). This CDR3 is CASSLRYGRGKQYF. Here the CDR3 DNA reads TGTGCCAGCAGCTTAAGGTATGGGCGTGGAAAGCAGTACTTC.

The CDR3: CAISETDNRLEQYF. The CDR3 DNA is TGTGCCATCAGTGAAACGGACAACCGTCTCGAGCAGTACTTC. The V and J genes are TRBV10-3 and TRBJ2-7; D may be TRBD1 (5 bases). The CDR3 length is 14 residues. Trimming cost V 3 bases and J 6 bases, with 15 bases left between them. Germline CDR1 ENHRY, CDR2 SYGVKD.

The gene calls are TRBV2 and TRBJ2-5, with 10 bases that match TRBD2. Trimming removed 7 bases from V and 0 bases from J; junction bases left unmatched: 17. CDR3 length equals 19 residues. In germline, CDR1 is SNHLY, CDR2 FYNNEI. The CDR3 region has the DNA TGTGCCAGCACTGCCCTTGGATATAGCGGGGGGCAGTACCAAGAGACCCAGTACTTC. Residues: CASTALGYSGGQYQETQYF.

This rearrangement joins TRBV9 to TRBJ2-1; 8 bases align to TRBD2. This CDR3 region has 15 residues. The ends lost 0 bases at V and 7 bases at J; junction bases unmatched: 6. Germline CDR1 is SGDLS and CDR2 is YYNGEE. The CDR3 bases are TGTGCCAGCAGCGTAGGGGGCGGGAGGTCGAATGAGCAGTTCTTC. Its protein product is CASSVGGGRSNEQFF.

The gene calls are TRBV7-8 and TRBJ1-5; 9 bases are shared with TRBD1. V shed 3 bases, J shed 0 bases, and the junction held 12 bases outside the gene matches. This CDR3 comprises 19 residues. Per germline, CDR1 SGHVS and CDR2 FQNEAQ. The CDR3 coding sequence is TGTGCCAGCAGCTTTGCATCGGGACAGGGTCGGGGTAGCAATCAGCCCCAGCATTTT. It codes for CASSFASGQGRGSNQPQHF.